The clone carrying this T cell receptor beta chain was seen ten or more times. This specimen belongs to a study of T cells in Graves' hyperthyroidism and ophthalmopathy. Using RNA transcripts as the source, TCR beta CDR3 regions were amplified. The HTBI primer set drove a first-round RT-PCR of the TCR CDR3. TCRdb processed the multiplex PCR reads anew with MiXCR; each CDR3 protein has one entry. In the table there are around 300,000 distinct CDR3 sequences, roughly 13% of which are singletons. The V gene's germline CDR1 is SGHTA and CDR2 FQGNSA. The CDR3 length is 13 residues. The V and J ends lost 2 bases and 6 bases respectively, with 11 bases between them.

This chain uses TRBV7-2 with TRBJ2-7; a weak D match, TRBD2 (6 bases). This TCR was sampled from a woman aged 40 to 55 with Graves' hyperthyroidism. Sequenced sample: blood. The DNA of the CDR3 is TGTGCCAGCAGCTTAACGGGAGTGGGCGAGCAGTACTTC. Translated, it gives CASSLTGVGEQYF.